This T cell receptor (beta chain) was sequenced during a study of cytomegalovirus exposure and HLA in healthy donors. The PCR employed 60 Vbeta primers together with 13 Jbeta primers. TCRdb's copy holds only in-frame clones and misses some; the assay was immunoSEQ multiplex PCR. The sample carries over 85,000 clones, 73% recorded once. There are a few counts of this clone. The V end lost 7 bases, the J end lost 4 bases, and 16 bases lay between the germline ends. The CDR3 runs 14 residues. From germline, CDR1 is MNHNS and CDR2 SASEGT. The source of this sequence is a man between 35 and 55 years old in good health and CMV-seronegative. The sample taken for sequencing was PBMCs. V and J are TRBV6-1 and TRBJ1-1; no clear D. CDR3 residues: CASTQVGIGTEAFF. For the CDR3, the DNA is TGTGCCAGCACCCAAGTCGGTATCGGCACTGAAGCTTTCTTT.